The T cell receptor beta chain under discussion was sequenced for a study of blood T cell repertoires in COVID-19. In the study overall: Some COVID-19 samples were acute and others convalescent; all came from the United States, Italy and Spain. In each case, the material was cDNA or gDNA derived from T cells, B-cell-depleted T cells, or PBMCs.

V lost 1 base to trimming and J lost 3 bases, with 15 bases between them. The length of the CDR3 is 16 residues. Germline V gives CDR1 SGHTA, CDR2 FQGNSA. Under the authors' procedure: Amplification of reference gene primers provided the estimated nucleated cell counts. TCRdb keeps only in-frame clones here, not all; method: immunoSEQ multiplex PCR. V and J calls and clone size are those listed in that table; D and trimming were worked out from the DNA. Found here are tens of thousands of clones, more than 65% of them singletons; the top ten hold 20% to 25%. The sequence was obtained from a woman aged 45-65 years with acute or convalescent COVID-19. This chain links TRBV7-2 with TRBJ2-5, with D perhaps matching TRBD2 (5 bases). Sequencing was carried out using peripheral blood. This chain's CDR3 is CASSLGVGSGEETQYF. DNA of the CDR3: TGTGCCAGCAGCTTAGGGGTAGGCAGCGGAGAAGAGACCCAGTACTTC.